The rows below give T cell receptor beta chains drawn from one sample of a study of blood T cell repertoires in COVID-19. The table came from immunoSEQ multiplex PCR; TCRdb's copy has only in-frame clones and leaves some out. The profile covers over 40,000 clones, with about nine tenths appearing a single time and approximately 5% taken by the ten largest. Source material: peripheral blood. These TCRs come from a man aged 65-85 years with acute or convalescent COVID-19. The CDR3 runs from the conserved cysteine through the conserved F or W. The D gene is left open where the match is weak. Rows give clone size only sometimes, using once, few, many, or a class for an expanded clone.

j_call clone_size v_call d_call cdr3_aa cdr3_nt
TRBJ1-2 NA TRBV27 NA CASRTAGKHGYTF TGTGCCAGCAGAACCGCAGGGAAACATGGCTACACCTTC
TRBJ2-5 NA TRBV7-9 TRBD2 CASSRRSVSGGRETQYF TGTGCCAGCAGCCGAAGAAGTGTCAGCGGGGGTAGGGAGACCCAGTACTTC
TRBJ1-3 NA TRBV2 TRBD1 CASNGQARRGNTIYF TGTGCCAGCAATGGACAGGCTCGAAGGGGAAACACCATATATTTT
TRBJ1-2 NA TRBV4-3 NA CASSQEATGNYGYTF TGCGCCAGCAGCCAAGAAGCAACAGGCAACTATGGCTACACCTTC
TRBJ1-4 once TRBV2 TRBD1 CASLLTGAANEKLFF TGTGCCAGCTTACTCACAGGGGCGGCTAATGAAAAACTGTTTTTT
TRBJ2-1 NA TRBV21-1 NA CASSNPPGMGSYNEQFF TGTGCCAGCAGCAATCCCCCCGGGATGGGCTCCTACAATGAGCAGTTCTTC
TRBJ1-5 NA TRBV19 TRBD1 CASSSINRGLNQPQHF TGTGCCAGTAGTTCAATCAACAGGGGATTAAATCAGCCCCAGCATTTT
TRBJ1-2 NA TRBV19 NA CASSGGGHTLSDYGYTF TGTGCCAGTAGTGGGGGGGGACACACCCTGTCGGACTATGGCTACACCTTC
TRBJ1-2 NA TRBV25-1 TRBD1 CASSLGDRNYGYTF TGTGCCAGCTCCTTGGGGGACAGAAACTATGGCTACACCTTC
TRBJ1-2 NA TRBV18 NA CASSPGLDSNYGYTF TGTGCCAGCTCACCAGGTCTAGACTCTAACTATGGCTACACCTTC
TRBJ1-2 NA TRBV6-1 NA CASSERGNYGYTF TGTGCCAGCAGTGAGAGGGGGAACTATGGCTACACCTTC